What follows are 7 T cell receptor beta chains derived from one specimen sequenced in a study of identical twins. TCRdb re-called the 5' RACE reads with MiXCR, one entry per CDR3 protein. Altogether 200,000 or so distinct CDR3 sequences are present, more than 15% being singletons, with the ten largest covering 35% to 45%. The same sample was also used in a study of T cells expressing NK-cell markers.

The sample was CD8+ T cells sorted from blood. The receptors derive from a young woman in good health.

This clonotype was recorded a few times. CDR3 bases: TGCGCCAGCCGCGATGCAGATGACTCCTATAATTCACCCCTCCACTTT. Amino acid sequence: CASRDADDSYNSPLHF. The chain links TRBV5-1 to TRBJ1-6; D is unclear. The CDR3 loop spans 16 amino acids. V was shortened by 7 bases and J by 0 bases, with 14 bases between the two germline ends. In germline, CDR1 is SGHRS, CDR2 YFSETQ.

This clonotype was seen only a few times. This sequence joins TRBV12-3 or TRBV12-4 and TRBJ1-2; no firm D call. This CDR3 is 13 amino acids long. V dropped 3 bases and J dropped 8 bases, with 13 bases sitting between them. CDR3 coding DNA: TGTGCCAGCAGTTTGGGTAGGATAGGGGGCTACACCTTC. This translates into CASSLGRIGGYTF.

This clonotype was seen ten or more times. The CDR3 sequence is CSVEGRNEQFF. The CDR3 bases are TGCAGCGTTGAGGGGCGAAATGAGCAGTTCTTC. The J gene is TRBJ2-1, the V gene TRBV29-1; D is perhaps TRBD1 (5 bases). The germline V gene encodes CDR1 SQVTM and CDR2 ANQGSEA. The CDR3 extends over 11 amino acids. Trimming removed 3 bases at V and 7 bases at J, with 7 bases between.

The DNA for the CDR3 is TGTGCCAGCAGTGACCATGACAGGTACAATGAGCAGTTCTTC. Protein sequence: CASSDHDRYNEQFF. J is TRBJ2-1 and V is TRBV25-1, with D maybe TRBD1 (6 bases). The germline V gene has CDR1 MGHDK and CDR2 SYGVNS. This CDR3 spans 14 amino acids. V gave up 3 bases and J gave up 4 bases, with 10 bases separating them.

This clonotype showed up just a few times. This chain joins TRBV4-3 and TRBJ2-1; 9 bases are a match to TRBD2. This CDR3 region has 17 residues. Germline CDR1 and CDR2: LGHNA and YSLEER. The V gene end was trimmed by 3 bases and the J gene end by 3 bases; junction bases not matched to a gene: 9. Written as DNA, the CDR3 is TGCGCCAGCAGCCACAGACTAGCGGCCGATCGCTACAATGAGCAGTTCTTC. Translation: CASSHRLAADRYNEQFF.

This clonotype was seen only a few times. The V and J genes are TRBV20-1 and TRBJ2-7; 9 positions match TRBD2. V gave up 1 base and J gave up 2 bases; unmatched junction bases: 15. The CDR3 spans 18 residues. CDR1 and CDR2 (germline): DFQATT, SNEGSKA (reference sequence). CDR3: CSARVAPIASGVTYEQYF. CDR3 sequence (DNA): TGCAGTGCTAGAGTGGCCCCTATAGCTAGCGGGGTAACCTACGAGCAGTACTTC.

The chain links TRBV7-9 to TRBJ1-5; possibly TRBD1 for D (5 bases). Per the germline V gene, CDR1 is SEHNR and CDR2 is FQNEAQ (reference sequence). With 5 bases removed from V and 5 bases from J, the gap between germline ends came to 16 bases. The CDR3 sequence is 15 residues long. CDR3 sequence: CASSATEGSDQPQHF. The CDR3, as DNA: TGTGCCAGCAGCGCCACCGAGGGGTCGGATCAGCCCCAGCATTTT.